What follows are 18 T cell receptor beta chains derived from one specimen sequenced in a study of cytomegalovirus exposure and HLA in healthy donors. The study ran its PCR with 60 Vbeta and 13 Jbeta primers. This table comes from immunoSEQ multiplex PCR, and its TCRdb copy is limited to in-frame clones, with some not included. The sample lists about 57,000 clones, around four fifths seen once, with less than 3% in the top ten. The specimen was PBMCs. The receptors come from a woman aged 25-40 years in good health and CMV-seronegative.

The chain employs TRBV5-8 and TRBJ2-1; D is possibly TRBD2 (5 bases). The CDR3 spans 14 residues. From germline, CDR1 is SGHTS and CDR2 YDEGEE. Trimming left V 2 bases short and J 10 bases short, with 16 bases between. The CDR3 protein is CASSFGPLTREQFF. CDR3 nucleotide sequence: TGTGCCAGCAGCTTCGGACCCCTTACTAGAGAGCAGTTCTTC.

The chain recombines TRBV5-6 with TRBJ1-1; 7 bases fit TRBD1. The CDR3 is made up of 13 amino acids. The V gene end was trimmed by 4 bases and the J gene end by 1 base; junction bases not matched to a gene: 1. In germline, CDR1 is SGHDT, CDR2 YYEEEE. CDR3 amino acids: CASSRQGNTEAFF. The CDR3 nucleotides are TGTGCCAGCAGCCGACAGGGGAACACTGAAGCTTTCTTT.

This clone was seen more than once but under ten times. This chain's CDR3 is CASSFTGGNGYTF. DNA of the CDR3: TGTGCCAGCAGTTTCACAGGGGGCAATGGCTACACCTTC. The chain is built from TRBV28 and TRBJ1-2; 9 bases align to TRBD1. In germline, CDR1 is MDHEN, CDR2 SYDVKM. The CDR3 totals 13 residues. The V and J ends lost 3 bases and 6 bases, in that order; junction bases with no gene match: 2.

The chain joins TRBV27 to TRBJ1-1, with 8 bases matching TRBD1. The CDR3 has 13 amino acids. Germline-derived CDR1 and CDR2 are MNHEY and SMNVEV (reference sequence). With 3 bases clipped from V and 9 bases from J, the junction kept 6 bases outside the gene matches. The CDR3 loop reads CASSFPGQGKAFF. The CDR3 DNA is TGTGCCAGCAGTTTCCCCGGACAGGGTAAAGCTTTCTTT.

The chain uses TRBV4-1 and TRBJ2-3; 8 bases align to TRBD2. The CDR3 extends over 16 amino acids. Germline assignment: CDR1 MGHRA and CDR2 YSYEKL. Trimming cost V 0 bases and J 3 bases; bases outside gene matches: 5. The chain's CDR3 is CASSQDSGKGTDTQYF. Here the CDR3 DNA reads TGCGCCAGCAGCCAAGATAGCGGGAAGGGGACAGATACGCAGTATTTT.

The V and J genes are TRBV9 and TRBJ2-5, with D possibly TRBD2 on 7 matching bases. The V and J ends lost 2 bases and 5 bases respectively, with 19 bases between them. The CDR3 runs 16 residues. Germline CDR1 is SGDLS and CDR2 is YYNGEE. This chain's CDR3 is CASSVGGGSFVETQYF. As DNA, the CDR3 is TGTGCCAGCAGCGTGGGGGGCGGGAGTTTTGTGGAGACCCAGTACTTC.

The chain carries TRBV28 and TRBJ2-7, with D perhaps matching TRBD1 (7 bases). Germline CDR1 reads MDHEN; CDR2 reads SYDVKM. The CDR3 consists of 15 residues. V lost 1 base and J lost 6, with 16 bases in between. Written as DNA, the CDR3 is TGTGCCAGCAGTTTATCTCCAGGGGGGTTCCGCGAGCAGTACTTC. Amino acids: CASSLSPGGFREQYF. Full variable domain (outside the CDR3, taken from reference TRBV28 and TRBJ2-7): DVKVTQSSRYLVKRTGEKVFLECVQDMDHENMFWYRQDPGLGLRLIYFSYDVKMKEKGDIPEGYSVSREKKERFSLILESASTNQTSMYLCASSLSPGGFREQYFGPGTRLTVT.

This clone occurred a few times. This chain connects TRBV9 to TRBJ1-2; 8 bases are a match to TRBD1. Looked up from germline, CDR1 is SGDLS and CDR2 is YYNGEE. J was trimmed by 2 bases and V by 4 bases; bases with no gene match: 22. The CDR3 length is 20 residues. The CDR3 loop reads CASSTNPLTGTGALNYGYTF. As DNA, the CDR3 is TGTGCCAGCAGCACGAACCCCCTCACCGGGACAGGAGCCTTGAACTATGGCTACACCTTC.

Only a few counts were recorded for this clone. The chain recombines TRBV28 with TRBJ1-1; D gene ambiguous. Per the germline V gene, CDR1 is MDHEN and CDR2 is SYDVKM. Trimming took 5 bases from V and 4 from J, leaving 11 bases between them. This CDR3 spans 13 amino acids. DNA for the CDR3: TGTGCCAGCAGTACCGTGGCGGCCACTGAAGCTTTCTTT. This gives the protein CASSTVAATEAFF.

The chain combines TRBV5-1 with TRBJ2-5, with 16 bases aligning to TRBD2. There are 17 residues in the CDR3. With 0 bases clipped from V and 5 bases from J, the junction kept 4 bases outside the gene matches. Germline CDR1 reads SGHRS; CDR2 reads YFSETQ. The CDR3 DNA reads as TGCGCCAGCAGCTTGGACGGGACTAGCGGGAGGGGCGAGACCCAGTACTTC. Protein sequence: CASSLDGTSGRGETQYF.

This clone has a single count. CDR3 in amino acids: CAISEFGGTFVVGSSYNEQFF. The CDR3 nucleotides are TGTGCCATCAGTGAGTTTGGGGGGACCTTCGTGGTTGGTAGCTCCTACAATGAGCAGTTCTTC. The chain couples TRBV10-3 to TRBJ2-1; perhaps TRBD2 as D (6 bases). CDR1 and CDR2 (germline): ENHRY, SYGVKD. This CDR3 region has 21 residues. V lost 1 base, J lost 0 bases, and 25 bases lay in between.

The rearrangement links TRBV7-9 to TRBJ1-4; D gene ambiguous. The V end lost 2 bases, the J end lost 6 bases, and 13 bases lay between the germline ends. Germline CDR1 and CDR2: SEHNR and FQNEAQ (reference sequence). The CDR3 contains 15 residues. The CDR3 DNA reads TGTGCCAGCAGCTTAATGCGGCCATCGGATGAAAAACTGTTTTTT. Its translation is CASSLMRPSDEKLFF.

The rearrangement uses TRBV27 and TRBJ2-3; 10 bases are shared with TRBD2. J lost 10 bases, V lost 5 bases, and 18 bases had no gene match. In germline, CDR1 is MNHEY, CDR2 SMNVEV (reference sequence). The length of the CDR3 is 17 residues. The CDR3 is CASSGGLASVRQGPQYF. The CDR3 region has the DNA TGTGCCAGCAGTGGGGGACTAGCGTCTGTTAGACAGGGGCCGCAGTATTTT.

The gene calls are TRBV11-3 and TRBJ1-1, with a tentative D call TRBD1 (5 bases). Trimming cost V 4 bases and J 4 bases, with 13 bases left between them. Germline V lookup: CDR1 SGHNT, CDR2 YENEEA. This CDR3 is 14 amino acids long. The CDR3, as DNA: TGTGCCAGCAGCTCCAACCCAGGGATCACTGAAGCTTTCTTT. Encoded protein: CASSSNPGITEAFF.

The chain joins TRBV4-3 to TRBJ2-2, with 8 bases fitting TRBD1. The germline V gene has CDR1 LGHNA and CDR2 YSLEER. The CDR3 is made up of 15 amino acids. V was pared by 3 bases and J by 5 bases, with 5 bases of the junction left unmatched. CDR3 residues: CASSQANRGTGELFF. CDR3 DNA sequence: TGCGCCAGCAGCCAGGCTAACAGGGGGACCGGGGAGCTGTTTTTT.

DNA of the CDR3: TGTGCCAGCTCTGGGGGCCTTTATAGCAATCAGCCCCAGCATTTT. Translation gives CASSGGLYSNQPQHF. V gene TRBV18 combines with J gene TRBJ1-5; possibly TRBD1 for D (6 bases). Germline CDR1 and CDR2: KGHSH and LQKENI. This CDR3 has 15 amino acids. Deletions cut 6 bases from V and 0 bases from J, with 12 bases between.

This clone was counted a few times. The chain joins TRBV6-1 to TRBJ2-1; 11 bases are a match to TRBD2. J lost 3 bases, V lost 9 bases, and 7 bases had no gene match. The CDR3 totals 15 residues. Per the germline V gene, CDR1 is MNHNS and CDR2 is SASEGT. CDR3 sequence (DNA): TGTGCCAGTTTACGGACTAGCGGGCTCTACAATGAGCAGTTCTTC. Its translation is CASLRTSGLYNEQFF.

This chain links TRBV4-1 with TRBJ2-3, with D perhaps matching TRBD2 (5 bases). Germline V gene data show CDR1 as MGHRA and CDR2 as YSYEKL. CDR3 length: 15 residues. V was trimmed by 1 base and J by 2 bases, leaving 10 bases between them. The CDR3 reads CASSQVAGPTDTQYF. The CDR3 DNA reads TGCGCCAGCAGCCAAGTGGCGGGCCCCACAGATACGCAGTATTTT.